The 21 T cell receptor beta chains reported below all come from one sample, sequenced in a study of cytomegalovirus exposure and HLA in healthy donors (dated by TCRdb to the late 2010s). Library prep was done by the immunoSEQ multiplex PCR assay. The multiplex PCR relied on a mix of 60 forward primers for TCR Vbeta segments and 13 reverse primers for TCR Jbeta segments. TCRdb re-hosts the immuneACCESS table, in-frame sequences only. Its copies lack some clones; in the studies checked, an unresolved V gene accounts for under half of them, and the cause for the rest is not known. The sample includes approximately 58,000 clones, with 83% observed a single time. Roughly 4% of the sample rests with the top ten. The specimen was PBMCs. The source is a young man in good health and CMV-seronegative.

The chain joins TRBV7-6 to TRBJ2-5; D remains ambiguous. The assigned J gene may be wrong: the sequence end matches TRBJ2-7 better. CDR3 size: 11 residues. Germline CDR1 SGHVS, CDR2 FNYEAQ. Written as DNA, the CDR3 is TGTGCCAGCAGCTTAGGAGCCGAGCAGTACTTC. It encodes CASSLGAEQYF.

The chain has TRBV29-1 and TRBJ2-5, with 9 bases that match TRBD1. Germline values: CDR1 SQVTM, CDR2 ANQGSEA. The V and J ends lost 2 bases and 2 bases, in that order; junction bases with no gene match: 9. The CDR3 totals 16 residues. The CDR3 DNA follows: TGCAGCGTTGAAAGGGACAGGGTTGAACTTCAAGAGACCCAGTACTTC. Translation: CSVERDRVELQETQYF. Based on the CDR3 plus reference TRBV29-1 and TRBJ2-5, the full variable domain is SAVISQKPSRDICQRGTSLTIQCQVDSQVTMMFWYRQQPGQSLTLIATANQGSEATYESGFVIDKFPISRPNLTFSTLTVSNMSPEDSSIYLCSVERDRVELQETQYFGPGTRLLVL.

The rearrangement uses TRBV9 and TRBJ2-1, with a possible D match to TRBD1 (5 bases). This CDR3 has 13 residues. Trimming took off 3 bases at V and 9 bases at J, with 13 bases between the two ends. The germline gives CDR1 SGDLS, CDR2 YYNGEE. As DNA, the CDR3 is TGTGCCAGCAGCGCTCCTAGGGGTAGTGAGCAGTTCTTC. Translated: CASSAPRGSEQFF.

The chain carries TRBV28 and TRBJ1-4; D is possibly TRBD1 (5 bases). Trimming left V 2 bases short and J 0 bases short, with 7 bases between. In germline, CDR1 is MDHEN, CDR2 SYDVKM. The CDR3 is 15 residues long. CDR3 in amino acids: CASSLGGATNEKLFF. CDR3 coding DNA: TGTGCCAGCAGTTTAGGGGGGGCAACTAATGAAAAACTGTTTTTT.

This clone was counted a single time. The gene calls are TRBV5-1 and TRBJ2-7; TRBD2 aligns across 7 bases. V lost 4 bases to trimming and J lost 7 bases; unmatched junction nucleotides: 14. This CDR3 contains 15 residues. Germline-derived CDR1 and CDR2 are SGHRS and YFSETQ. CDR3 loop: CASSGRGDPFGEQYF. The CDR3, as DNA: TGCGCCAGCAGCGGACGGGGGGACCCCTTTGGGGAGCAGTACTTC.

The chain carries TRBV2 and TRBJ2-5; D is undetermined. Between the trimmed V and J ends, which lost 7 bases and 4 bases, there was a span of 10 bases. CDR1 is SNHLY and CDR2 is FYNNEI in the germline V gene. The CDR3 totals 12 residues. The CDR3, as DNA: TGTGCCAGCACCCTAGTCCCAGAGACCCAGTACTTC. It yields the protein CASTLVPETQYF.

The chain employs TRBV30 and TRBJ1-2, with TRBD1 identical over 7 bases. The CDR3 consists of 12 residues. V was pared by 2 bases and J by 8 bases, with 5 bases of the junction left unmatched. Germline V CDR1 and CDR2: GTSNPN, SVGIG (reference sequence). As DNA, the CDR3 is TGTGCCTGGAGTCCGGGAGGGGGCGGCTACACCTTC. Translated, it gives CAWSPGGGGYTF.

The chain combines TRBV6-6 with TRBJ2-1, with TRBD1 identical over 7 bases. The V gene's germline CDR1 is MNHNY and CDR2 SVGAGI (reference sequence). This CDR3 spans 14 amino acids. With V trimmed by 5 bases and J by 6 bases, 7 bases remained unmatched. The CDR3 DNA reads as TGTGCCAGCAGTGGACAGGTCAAGGGCAATGAGCAGTTCTTC. It is translated as CASSGQVKGNEQFF.

This clone appeared a single time. The chain has TRBV2 and TRBJ2-5, with TRBD1 matching over 9 bases. The DNA end lines up better with TRBJ2-7; the J call may be wrong. CDR1 and CDR2 (germline): SNHLY, FYNNEI. There are 15 residues in the CDR3. The CDR3 protein is CASSRYPGQGYEQYF. The CDR3 DNA sequence: TGTGCCAGCAGTCGTTACCCGGGACAGGGCTACGAGCAGTACTTC.

The rearrangement links TRBV4-3 to TRBJ1-4; D ambiguous. CDR1 is LGHNA and CDR2 is YSLEER in the germline V gene. This CDR3 has 15 residues. Trimming took 1 base from V and 0 from J, leaving 6 bases between them. CDR3 nucleotide sequence: TGCGCCAGCAGCCAAGGGCTCGCAACTAATGAAAAACTGTTTTTT. Its translation is CASSQGLATNEKLFF.

The chain couples TRBV7-2 to TRBJ2-6; weak D call: TRBD2 (5 bases). The germline V gene encodes CDR1 SGHTA and CDR2 FQGNSA. V lost 5 bases to trimming and J lost 4 bases, with 6 bases between them. CDR3 length equals 13 residues. The CDR3 protein is CASSGRGANVLTF. The CDR3 region has the DNA TGTGCCAGCAGCGGGAGAGGGGCCAACGTCCTGACTTTC. Complete variable domain (other parts from reference TRBV7-2 and TRBJ2-6): GAGVSQSPSNKVTEKGKDVELRCDPISGHTALYWYRQSLGQGLEFLIYFQGNSAPDKSGLPSDRFSAERTGGSVSTLTIQRTQQEDSAVYLCASSGRGANVLTFGAGSRLTVL.

The chain couples TRBV30 to TRBJ1-6, with 10 bases lining up with TRBD1. Unmatched junction bases numbered 6, after V lost 4 bases and J lost 6 bases. The CDR3 is 15 amino acids. Germline V CDR1 and CDR2: GTSNPN, SVGIG (reference sequence). The DNA for the CDR3 is TGTGCCTGGATGTCGGGACAGGGGTTTAATTCACCCCTCCACTTT. Translating it yields CAWMSGQGFNSPLHF. Full variable domain (outside the CDR3, taken from reference TRBV30 and TRBJ1-6): SQTIHQWPATLVQPVGSPLSLECTVEGTSNPNLYWYRQAAGRGLQLLFYSVGIGQISSEVPQNLSASRPQDRQFILSSKKLLLSDSGFYLCAWMSGQGFNSPLHFGNGTRLTVT.

The chain couples TRBV4-1 to TRBJ1-1, with 8 bases identical to TRBD1. The CDR3 is 14 amino acids. CDR1 is MGHRA, CDR2 YSYEKL, per germline. With V trimmed by 3 bases and J by 1 base, 1 base remained unmatched. The CDR3 DNA is TGCGCCAGCAGCCATGACAGGGGGAACACTGAAGCTTTCTTT. This gives the protein CASSHDRGNTEAFF.

V usage is TRBV7-9 and J usage is TRBJ1-1; 7 bases are shared with TRBD1. V shed 5 bases, J shed 1 base, and the junction held 4 bases outside the gene matches. The CDR3 has 14 amino acids. Germline V gene lookup returns CDR1 SEHNR and CDR2 FQNEAQ (reference sequence). The CDR3 DNA reads as TGTGCCAGCAGCCTACAGGGGCCGAACACTGAAGCTTTCTTT. It specifies CASSLQGPNTEAFF.

The V and J genes are TRBV9 and TRBJ1-2, with 9 nucleotides matching TRBD1. Germline-derived CDR1 and CDR2 are SGDLS and YYNGEE. The V gene end was trimmed by 3 bases and the J gene end by 10 bases; junction bases not matched to a gene: 10. The CDR3 totals 14 residues. DNA for the CDR3: TGTGCCAGCAGCGGGGCCGGGACAGGGAATTCCTACACCTTC. This sequence encodes CASSGAGTGNSYTF.

Remarks on this clone: Other DNA sequences in the sample encode the same CDR3. The chain joins TRBV11-2 to TRBJ2-7, with 7 bases matching TRBD2. This CDR3 is 13 amino acids long. Germline lookup yields CDR1 SGHAT and CDR2 FQNNGV. J lost 5 bases, V lost 1 base, and 2 bases had no gene match. The CDR3 reads CASSLVGGNEQYF. DNA for the CDR3: TGTGCCAGCAGCTTAGTGGGGGGGAACGAGCAGTACTTC.

As regards this clone: The same CDR3 can be traced to other DNA sequences in this sample. The CDR3 DNA reads TGTGCCAGCAGCTTAACAGGCTCCTACAATGAGCAGTTCTTC. Protein sequence: CASSLTGSYNEQFF. V usage is TRBV11-3 and J usage is TRBJ2-1, with D perhaps matching TRBD1 (5 bases). The V gene's germline CDR1 is SGHNT and CDR2 YENEEA. Trimming took off 2 bases at V and 0 bases at J, with 5 bases between the two ends. CDR3 length: 14 residues. The variable domain in full, completed from reference TRBV11-3 and TRBJ2-1, reads EAGVVQSPRYKIIEKKQPVAFWCNPISGHNTLYWYLQNLGQGPELLIRYENEEAVDDSQLPKDRFSAERLKGVDSTLKIQPAELGDSAVYLCASSLTGSYNEQFFGPGTRLTVL.

V usage is TRBV19 and J usage is TRBJ1-1, with D tentatively TRBD1 (5 bases). V dropped 8 bases and J dropped 1 base, with 11 bases sitting between them. Looked up from germline, CDR1 is LNHDA and CDR2 is SQIVND (reference sequence). CDR3 length equals 13 residues. The CDR3 spells CASSQGWNTEAFF. The CDR3 bases are TGTGCCAGTTCCCAGGGTTGGAACACTGAAGCTTTCTTT.

The chain carries TRBV7-2 and TRBJ1-2, with TRBD1 as a possible D gene (6 bases). The CDR3 has 12 residues. Germline V gives CDR1 SGHTA, CDR2 FQGNSA. Trimming took 7 bases from V and 6 from J, leaving 12 bases between them. The CDR3 sequence: CASNNWGHGYTF. CDR3 nucleotide sequence: TGTGCCAGCAACAACTGGGGGCATGGCTACACCTTC.

The chain has TRBV29-1 and TRBJ1-2; TRBD1 is a possible D gene (5 bases). The CDR3 extends over 15 amino acids. V was clipped by 0 bases and J by 7 bases, with 18 bases between them. Germline CDR1 SQVTM, CDR2 ANQGSEA. In nucleotides, the CDR3 is TGCAGCGTTGAAGATAGGGCAGCAGGGCAGAGTGGCTACACCTTC. Translating it yields CSVEDRAAGQSGYTF.

This clone appeared once. The chain employs TRBV6-5 and TRBJ1-2, with D unresolved. The CDR3 covers 13 residues. Germline V gene sequence: CDR1 MNHEY, CDR2 SVGAGI. Trimming pared 8 bases from V and 0 bases from J, leaving 10 bases between. CDR3 DNA: TGTGCCAGCCTGGGCGCTTCTAACTATGGCTACACCTTC. Translated: CASLGASNYGYTF.